This TCR beta chain was found in a study of blood T cell repertoires in COVID-19. Study context: Whether acute or convalescent, the COVID-19 samples came from the United States, Italy and Spain. PBMCs, B-cell-depleted T cells, or T cells provided the cDNA or gDNA that made up the material.

The germline CDR1 and CDR2 sequences are LNHDA and SQIVND (reference sequence). V was clipped by 6 bases and J by 7 bases; unmatched bases: 11. The CDR3 is 16 amino acids. How the authors handled the data: It was from reference gene primer amplification that nucleated cell counts were estimated. Sequenced by immunoSEQ multiplex PCR; TCRdb stores in-frame clones only, minus some. Clonal size and the V and J genes are those of that table, whereas D and trimming came from the DNA. The sample yields a few hundred thousand clones, 80% to 90% seen once. The specimen sequenced was peripheral blood. The chain joins TRBV19 to TRBJ1-4; 10 bases are a match to TRBD1. The clonotype comes from a woman aged 80 or over with acute or convalescent COVID-19. CDR3 residues: CASSPDRGGFGEKLFF. The CDR3 DNA reads as TGTGCCAGTAGCCCGGACAGGGGGGGCTTTGGTGAAAAACTGTTTTTT.